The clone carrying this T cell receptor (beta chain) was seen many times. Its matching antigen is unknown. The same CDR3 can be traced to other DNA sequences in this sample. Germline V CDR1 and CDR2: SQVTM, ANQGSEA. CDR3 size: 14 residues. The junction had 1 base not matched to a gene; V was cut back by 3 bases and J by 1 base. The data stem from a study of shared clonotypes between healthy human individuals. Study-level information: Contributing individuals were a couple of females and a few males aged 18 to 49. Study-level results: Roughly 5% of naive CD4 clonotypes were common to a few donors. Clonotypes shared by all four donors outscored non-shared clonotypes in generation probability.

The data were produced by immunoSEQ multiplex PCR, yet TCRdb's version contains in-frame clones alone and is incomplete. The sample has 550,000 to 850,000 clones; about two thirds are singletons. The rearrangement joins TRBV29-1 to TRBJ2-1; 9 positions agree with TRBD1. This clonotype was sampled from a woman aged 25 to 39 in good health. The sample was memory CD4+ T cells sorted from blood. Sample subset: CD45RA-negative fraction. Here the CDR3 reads CSVDDRGSYNEQFF. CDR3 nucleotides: TGCAGCGTTGATGACAGGGGGTCCTACAATGAGCAGTTCTTC.